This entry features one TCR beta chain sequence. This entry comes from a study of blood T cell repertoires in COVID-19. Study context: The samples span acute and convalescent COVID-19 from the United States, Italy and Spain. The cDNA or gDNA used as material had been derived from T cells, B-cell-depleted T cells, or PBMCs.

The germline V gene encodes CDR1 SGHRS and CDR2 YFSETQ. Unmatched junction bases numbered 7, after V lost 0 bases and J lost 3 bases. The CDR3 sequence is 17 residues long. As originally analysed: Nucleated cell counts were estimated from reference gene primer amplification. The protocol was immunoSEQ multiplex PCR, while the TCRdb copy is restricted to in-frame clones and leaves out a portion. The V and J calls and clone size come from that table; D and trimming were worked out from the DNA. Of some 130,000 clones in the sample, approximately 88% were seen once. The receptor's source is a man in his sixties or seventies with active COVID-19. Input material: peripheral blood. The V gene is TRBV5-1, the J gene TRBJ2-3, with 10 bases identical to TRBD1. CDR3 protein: CASSLAPGQGPTDTQYF. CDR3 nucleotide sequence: TGCGCCAGCAGCTTGGCCCCGGGACAGGGGCCAACAGATACGCAGTATTTT.